This T cell receptor beta chain was identified during a study of blood T cell repertoires in COVID-19. The CDR3 loop spans 16 amino acids. With 0 bases removed from V and 6 bases from J, the gap between germline ends came to 15 bases. Germline V gives CDR1 SNHLY, CDR2 FYNNEI. Methods used by the authors: Amplification of reference gene primers provided the estimated nucleated cell counts. Data came from immunoSEQ multiplex PCR; TCRdb stores just in-frame clones and leaves some out. That table is the source of V, J and clone size, and D and trimming were worked out from the DNA. Among around 300,000 clones listed, roughly 84% were seen once.

This chain uses TRBV2 with TRBJ2-1; possible D gene TRBD2, 6 bases. The receptor was derived from a man aged 45 to 65 with active or convalescent COVID-19. Sequencing used peripheral blood. CDR3 sequence (DNA): TGTGCCAGCAGTGAAGCGCTGTTCCAGCGGGCCAATGAGCAGTTCTTC. This gives the protein CASSEALFQRANEQFF.